At least ten counts were recorded for the clone carrying this T cell receptor beta chain. Its matching antigen is unknown. The data stem from a study of human T cells and chemical hapten exposure. The wider study: It was small differences in pooled library volume that mainly caused per-sample TCR yields to vary.

Notes on the study in general: There were significantly more large CDR3 similarity clusters among expanded TCRs than among controls. Each of the donors had alopecia, so their immune responses may not resemble those of healthy people.

Individual cDNA molecules had unique molecular identifiers attached to them by the library. Using its own MiXCR run on the RACE reads, TCRdb lists one record per CDR3 protein. The data hold some 30,000 distinct CDR3 sequences, with about 5% observed a single time. The CDR3 sequence is 15 residues long. The germline V and J ends were trimmed by 6 bases and 5 bases, with 17 bases remaining between them. Documented time point: patch test 3, about 24 weeks after DPC sensitization. Treatment meaning: therapeutic diphenylcyclopropenone sensitization with weekly scalp DPC. The chain has TRBV12-3 or TRBV12-4 and TRBJ2-1, with D possibly called TRBD1 or TRBD2 (5 bases each). Sequenced here: whole blood, sampled in connection with sensitization to the hapten diphenylcyclopropenone (DPC). The clonotype originates from a man between 25 and 39 years old with alopecia areata. Some clones in this sample may be carry-over from other donors' samples. As DNA, the CDR3 is TGTGCCAGCAGCCCCCAAAGGGGAGACGACAATGAGCAGTTCTTC. The encoded protein is CASSPQRGDDNEQFF.